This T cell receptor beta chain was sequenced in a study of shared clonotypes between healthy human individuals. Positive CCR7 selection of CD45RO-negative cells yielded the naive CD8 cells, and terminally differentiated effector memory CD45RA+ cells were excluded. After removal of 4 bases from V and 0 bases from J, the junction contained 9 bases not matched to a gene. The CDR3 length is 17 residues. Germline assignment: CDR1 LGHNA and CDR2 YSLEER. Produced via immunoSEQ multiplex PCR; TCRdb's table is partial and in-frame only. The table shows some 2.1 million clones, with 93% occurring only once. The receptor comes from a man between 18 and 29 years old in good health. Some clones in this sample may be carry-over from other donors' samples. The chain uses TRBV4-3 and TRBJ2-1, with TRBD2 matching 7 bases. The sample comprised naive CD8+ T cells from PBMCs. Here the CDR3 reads CASSRFTSDSSYNEQFF. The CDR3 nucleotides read TGCGCCAGCAGCCGTTTTACTAGCGACTCCTCCTACAATGAGCAGTTCTTC.